This T cell receptor (beta chain) was profiled in a study of cytomegalovirus exposure and HLA in healthy donors. For this clone: Its antigen is currently unknown.

In the PCR, 60 Vbeta and 13 Jbeta primers were used. Here immunoSEQ multiplex PCR was the method, and the copy in TCRdb shows in-frame clones only, minus some. The data hold around 200,000 clones, with roughly 91% observed a single time. Whole-study findings and limits: Investigators reported 150 to 200 TCR beta chains as tied to cytomegalovirus.

Trimming cost V 8 bases and J 0 bases, with 14 bases left between them. Germline V CDR1 and CDR2: SGHAT, FQNNGV. The length of the CDR3 is 16 residues. The sequenced material came from PBMCs. The gene calls are TRBV11-2 and TRBJ1-6; a possible D gene is TRBD1 (6 bases). This clonotype was obtained from a woman younger than 30 in good health and CMV-seronegative. CDR3 loop: CASSPGQLSYNSPLHF. In DNA, the CDR3 is TGTGCCAGCTCCCCCGGACAGCTCTCCTATAATTCACCCCTCCACTTT.